A single sample is the source of the 22 T cell receptor beta chains below, sequenced in a study of response to subunit inactivated influenza vaccine. One entry per CDR3 protein results from TCRdb running MiXCR on the RT-PCR reads. In the table there are over 450,000 distinct CDR3 sequences, under 15% of which are singletons. Source: PBMCs from blood, taken roughly 48 days after vaccination. All receptors come from a man in his fifties who received an inactivated influenza vaccine.

This clonotype was counted a few times. The gene calls are TRBV20-1 and TRBJ2-1; TRBD2 matches at 10 bases. Germline V lookup: CDR1 DFQATT, CDR2 SNEGSKA (reference sequence). The trim removed 6 bases at V and 6 bases at J, leaving 5 bases unmatched. The CDR3 covers 13 residues. The CDR3 DNA follows: TGCAGTGCCCAGACTAGCGGGCCCAATGAGCAGTTCTTC. It codes for CSAQTSGPNEQFF.

This clonotype was seen only once. J is TRBJ1-2 and V is TRBV6-2 or TRBV6-3, with 7 bases that match TRBD1. CDR3 length: 16 residues. The germline gives CDR1 MNHEY, CDR2 SVGEGT. V shed 0 bases, J shed 4 bases, and the junction held 8 bases outside the gene matches. In DNA, the CDR3 is TGTGCCAGCAGTTACTCGAGTACGGGACAGCGCTATGGCTACACCTTC. Protein: CASSYSSTGQRYGYTF.

This clonotype was counted a few times. The chain employs TRBV2 and TRBJ2-1; TRBD2 matches 7 bases. This CDR3 is 13 amino acids long. Germline V gene data show CDR1 as SNHLY and CDR2 as FYNNEI. Unmatched junction bases numbered 10, after V lost 11 bases and J lost 6 bases. The CDR3 protein is CAGKRDGGNEQFF. CDR3 DNA: TGTGCCGGGAAGCGGGACGGGGGCAATGAGCAGTTCTTC.

In DNA form, the CDR3 reads TGCAGTGTCCTAGGCGGAACCTACAATGAGCAGTTCTTC. It translates to CSVLGGTYNEQFF. The chain is built from TRBV20-1 and TRBJ2-1; D remains unclear. The CDR3 sequence is 13 residues long. Germline V lookup: CDR1 DFQATT, CDR2 SNEGSKA (reference sequence). V lost 7 bases and J lost 2, with 12 bases in between.

This clonotype has ten or more counts. V gene TRBV12-3 or TRBV12-4 combines with J gene TRBJ2-5; a possible D gene is TRBD2 (6 bases). V was cut by 5 bases and J by 2 bases, with 12 bases left in between. CDR3 size: 14 residues. CDR3 sequence reads: CASSPTGRQETQYF. CDR3 in DNA: TGTGCCAGCAGTCCTACCGGGAGACAAGAGACCCAGTACTTC.

V is TRBV5-6 and J is TRBJ2-1; D possibly uses TRBD1 or TRBD2 (5 bases each). The ends were cut back, 1 base at V and 8 bases at J, with 19 bases in the middle. CDR1 is SGHDT and CDR2 is YYEEEE in the germline V gene. The CDR3 spans 16 residues. CDR3: CASSLNWGTPADEQFF. DNA for the CDR3: TGTGCCAGCAGCTTGAACTGGGGGACCCCAGCGGATGAGCAGTTCTTC. Together with reference TRBV5-6 and TRBJ2-1, the CDR3 gives the full variable domain: DAGVTQSPTHLIKTRGQQVTLRCSPKSGHDTVSWYQQALGQGPQFIFQYYEEEERQRGNFPDRFSGHQFPNYSSELNVNALLLGDSALYLCASSLNWGTPADEQFFGPGTRLTVL.

The rearrangement joins TRBV11-2 to TRBJ1-2; TRBD1 is a possible D gene (5 bases). Germline V gene data show CDR1 as SGHAT and CDR2 as FQNNGV. This CDR3 contains 11 residues. The V gene lost 4 bases and the J gene lost 14 bases, with 14 bases spanning the gap. The chain's CDR3 is CASSSTAARTF. CDR3 nucleotide sequence: TGTGCCAGCAGCTCGACAGCGGCGAGAACCTTC. The full variable domain, in which reference TRBV11-2 and TRBJ1-2 provide the parts outside the CDR3, is EAGVAQSPRYKIIEKRQSVAFWCNPISGHATLYWYQQILGQGPKLLIQFQNNGVVDDSQLPKDRFSAERLKGVDSTLKIQPAKLEDSAVYLCASSSTAARTFGSGTRLTVV.

This clonotype has a handful of counts. This rearrangement joins TRBV10-3 to TRBJ2-5, with a weak D call TRBD2 (5 bases). The CDR3 has 15 residues. Germline-derived CDR1 and CDR2 are ENHRY and SYGVKD. Between the trimmed V and J ends, which lost 6 bases and 2 bases, there was a span of 16 bases. The CDR3 bases are TGTGCCATCAGCGAAAATCGGGGTATGCAAGAGACCCAGTACTTC. It is translated as CAISENRGMQETQYF.

The chain uses TRBV3-1 and TRBJ2-7, with D unresolved. Looked up from germline, CDR1 is LGHDT and CDR2 is YNNKEL (reference sequence). The CDR3 sequence is 12 residues long. Trimming pared 7 bases from V and 6 bases from J, leaving 13 bases between. The CDR3, as DNA: TGTGCCAGCATGGCACTCGGGTCCGAGCAGTACTTC. This gives the protein CASMALGSEQYF.

This clonotype came up a few times. The genes are TRBV25-1 and TRBJ2-1, with 8 bases that match TRBD2. Losses at the gene ends were 1 base for V and 9 bases for J; bases not matched to a gene: 11. The CDR3 totals 16 residues. Germline CDR1 and CDR2: MGHDK and SYGVNS. Here the CDR3 reads CASSEFSGGLSSEQFF. CDR3 sequence (DNA): TGTGCCAGCAGTGAATTCTCGGGGGGGCTTAGTAGTGAGCAGTTCTTC.

In its sample, this clonotype was seen a few times. This chain joins TRBV28 and TRBJ1-5; 7 bases agree with TRBD1. The CDR3 covers 15 residues. Germline trimming cut 5 bases from V and 5 bases from J; bases unmatched to any gene: 9. CDR1 is MDHEN, CDR2 SYDVKM, per germline. In DNA, the CDR3 is TGTGCCAGCAGTCCGCCGGGACAGAGATATCAGCCCCAGCATTTT. Residues: CASSPPGQRYQPQHF.

The J gene is TRBJ2-2, the V gene TRBV5-5; 9 positions agree with TRBD2. The CDR3 has 16 amino acids. After removal of 1 base from V and 8 bases from J, the junction contained 9 bases not matched to a gene. Germline V CDR1 and CDR2: SGHKS, YYEKEE (reference sequence). The CDR3 DNA sequence: TGTGCCAGCAGCTTGCCGGCTAGCGGGACGGGGGGGGAGCTGTTTTTT. As protein: CASSLPASGTGGELFF.

There are many counts of this clonotype. This chain connects TRBV12-3 or TRBV12-4 to TRBJ2-5; D gene ambiguous. V lost 1 base and J lost 1, with 7 bases in between. The CDR3 length is 14 residues. The CDR3 sequence is CASSLEPVQETQYF. In nucleotides, the CDR3 is TGTGCCAGCAGTTTAGAGCCCGTCCAAGAGACCCAGTACTTC.

This clonotype was picked up a small number of times. The chain recombines TRBV7-2 with TRBJ2-1, with no clear D. The CDR3 consists of 15 residues. Trimming left V 3 bases short and J 3 bases short, with 12 bases between. The germline V gene has CDR1 SGHTA and CDR2 FQGNSA. The chain's CDR3 is CASSFGPPFYNEQFF. CDR3 DNA: TGTGCCAGCAGCTTCGGCCCCCCCTTCTACAATGAGCAGTTCTTC.

The rearrangement links TRBV11-2 to TRBJ2-3; D may be TRBD1 (6 bases). Per germline, CDR1 SGHAT and CDR2 FQNNGV. V was trimmed by 8 bases and J by 2 bases, leaving 11 bases between them. There are 13 residues in the CDR3. This chain's CDR3 is CASLDRITDTQYF. The CDR3 DNA sequence: TGTGCCAGCCTGGACAGAATCACAGATACGCAGTATTTT.

This clonotype has only a few counts. The CDR3 sequence is CSASLVVNEQFF. For the CDR3, the DNA is TGCAGTGCTAGTTTAGTCGTGAATGAGCAGTTCTTC. The V and J genes are TRBV20-1 and TRBJ2-1; D not resolved. There are 12 residues in the CDR3. Germline lookup yields CDR1 DFQATT and CDR2 SNEGSKA (reference sequence). Trimming removed 3 bases at V and 7 bases at J, with 10 bases between.

The chain recombines TRBV6-2 or TRBV6-3 with TRBJ2-1, with no clear D. Looked up from germline, CDR1 is MNHEY and CDR2 is SVGEGT. Trimming took 7 bases from V and 7 from J, leaving 20 bases between them. This CDR3 contains 15 residues. The CDR3 sequence is CASTESVLRRNEQFF. Written as DNA, the CDR3 is TGTGCCAGCACCGAATCCGTTCTTAGGCGGAATGAGCAGTTCTTC.

The chain carries TRBV27 and TRBJ2-1, with 10 bases fitting TRBD2. Losses at the gene ends were 2 bases for V and 7 bases for J; bases not matched to a gene: 5. This CDR3 contains 15 residues. Germline V gene lookup returns CDR1 MNHEY and CDR2 SMNVEV (reference sequence). The CDR3 DNA sequence: TGTGCCAGCAGTTTAATCCCTAGCGGGGGTAATGAGCAGTTCTTC. It encodes CASSLIPSGGNEQFF.

This clonotype was counted only a few times. The V and J genes are TRBV5-8 and TRBJ1-6, with D uncertain. V was trimmed by 3 bases and J by 9 bases, leaving 7 bases between them. Germline V gene sequence: CDR1 SGHTS, CDR2 YDEGEE. This CDR3 comprises 12 residues. The CDR3 region is CASSSVGSPLHF. Written as DNA, the CDR3 is TGTGCCAGCAGCTCAGTCGGTTCACCCCTCCACTTT.

This clonotype was counted only a few times. This rearrangement joins TRBV11-2 to TRBJ1-6; TRBD1 matches at 9 bases. The germline gives CDR1 SGHAT, CDR2 FQNNGV. V dropped 6 bases and J dropped 7; count of bases not matched to a gene: 10. CDR3 length: 16 residues. The CDR3 DNA follows: TGTGCCAGCAGACACGGACAGGGGAAGGGCAATTCACCCCTCCACTTT. It is translated as CASRHGQGKGNSPLHF.

In this sample, this clonotype turned up a few times. The J gene is TRBJ2-1, the V gene TRBV12-3 or TRBV12-4; 8 nucleotides match TRBD1. Trimming removed 4 bases from V and 3 bases from J; junction bases left unmatched: 5. The CDR3 covers 15 residues. The CDR3: CASSSQDRVYNEQFF. The CDR3 coding sequence is TGTGCCAGCAGTTCCCAGGACAGGGTCTACAATGAGCAGTTCTTC.

This clonotype was seen ten or more times. This sequence joins TRBV7-2 and TRBJ1-1, with D unresolved. CDR1 and CDR2 (germline): SGHTA, FQGNSA. This CDR3 comprises 14 residues. V shed 5 bases and J shed 0 bases, with 10 bases lying between them. The CDR3 reads CASSQRRVNTEAFF. Written as DNA, the CDR3 is TGTGCCAGCAGCCAAAGACGGGTGAACACTGAAGCTTTCTTT.